The entry that follows covers one T cell receptor (beta chain) sequence. Germline CDR1 reads LGHDT; CDR2 reads YNNKEL (reference sequence). The CDR3 covers 16 residues. V was pared by 4 bases and J by 3 bases, with 7 bases of the junction left unmatched. The study recruited people aged roughly 18 to 100 years across some 23 US areas. Sequencing was performed with immunoSEQ multiplex PCR; in TCRdb, only in-frame clones are kept and a portion is missing. The table shows 150,000 to 190,000 clones, with about 88% occurring only once. This entry comes from a study of blood T cell repertoires in COVID-19. The chain is built from TRBV3-1 (or the pseudogene TRBV3-2) and TRBJ2-3; 10 bases are shared with TRBD2. Material: PBMCs or T cells enriched from blood (not recorded which). The clonotype comes from a man between 45 and 60 years old who had recovered from COVID-19. The CDR3 DNA sequence: TGTGCCAGCAGCCCCTGGGCTAGCGGGGGTACAGATACGCAGTATTTT. As protein: CASSPWASGGTDTQYF.